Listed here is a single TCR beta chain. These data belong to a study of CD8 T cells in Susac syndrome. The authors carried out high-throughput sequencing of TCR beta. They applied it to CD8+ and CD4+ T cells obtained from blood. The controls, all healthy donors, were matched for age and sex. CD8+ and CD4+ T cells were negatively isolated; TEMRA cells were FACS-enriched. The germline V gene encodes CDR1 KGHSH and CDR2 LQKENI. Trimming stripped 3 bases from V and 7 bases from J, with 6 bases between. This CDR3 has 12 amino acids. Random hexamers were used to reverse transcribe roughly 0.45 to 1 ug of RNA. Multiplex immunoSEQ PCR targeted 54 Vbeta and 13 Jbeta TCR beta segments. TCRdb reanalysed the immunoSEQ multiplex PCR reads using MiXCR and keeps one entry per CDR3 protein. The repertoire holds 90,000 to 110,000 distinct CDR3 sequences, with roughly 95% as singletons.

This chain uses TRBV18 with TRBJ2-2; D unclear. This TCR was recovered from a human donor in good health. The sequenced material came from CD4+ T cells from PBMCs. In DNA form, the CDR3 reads TGTGCCAGCTCACCCACCGGCGGGGAGCTGTTTTTT. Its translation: CASSPTGGELFF.